This T cell receptor (beta chain) was recovered during a study of Ad26.COV2.S vaccination and SARS-CoV-2 variants. Study observations and caveats: While placebo recipients had lower spike-specific TCR breadth, vaccine recipients had more. Non-spike TCR breadth did not differ much between vaccine and placebo recipients. Overall T cell responses may have been underestimated by the analyses of TCR breadth and depth. Post-vaccination spike-specific CD8+ and CD4+ T cell responses reportedly had substantial breadth.

Assay: immunoSEQ multiplex PCR; the TCRdb copy retains only in-frame clones and omits some. The sample lists under 150,000 clones, about nine tenths seen once, with 5% in the top ten. Comments on this clone: Antigen: not known.

The CDR3 extends over 15 amino acids. Trimming cost V 0 bases and J 7 bases; bases outside gene matches: 4. Looked up from germline, CDR1 is LGHDT and CDR2 is YNNKEL (reference sequence). This receptor was taken from a human donor who had recovered from COVID-19. The chain uses TRBV3-1 (or the pseudogene TRBV3-2) and TRBJ2-1; 9 bases map to TRBD1. The material sequenced was peripheral blood, taken after recovery from COVID-19. CDR3 sequence reads: CASSQEDRGENEQFF. As DNA, the CDR3 is TGTGCCAGCAGCCAAGAAGACAGGGGGGAGAATGAGCAGTTCTTC.